These 17 T cell receptor beta chains were sequenced from one sample in a study of patients and donors after allogeneic stem cell transplantation. MiXCR, applied by TCRdb to the RT-PCR reads, yields one record per CDR3 protein. Of fewer than 25,000 distinct CDR3 sequences listed, 4.5% to 6% are singletons. The sequencing input was blood, either unsorted or a sorted T cell fraction (not recorded which). These receptors all come from a human donor who was either an allogeneic HSCT recipient or a stem cell or donor lymphocyte infusion donor (not recorded which). It is not recorded whose cells these are; they may come from a transplant donor.

By share, this clonotype counts as medium-sized. V usage is TRBV7-2 and J usage is TRBJ2-3, with D possibly matching TRBD2 (6 bases). The CDR3 consists of 15 residues. Trimming left V 2 bases short and J 4 bases short, with 13 bases between. Germline CDR1 reads SGHTA; CDR2 reads FQGNSA. CDR3 in amino acids: CASSLRLVGADTQYF. The CDR3 coding sequence is TGTGCCAGCAGCTTAAGACTAGTCGGGGCAGATACGCAGTATTTT.

This clonotype was counted ten times or more. The chain combines TRBV6-1 with TRBJ2-2; the D gene could be TRBD1 or TRBD2 (5 bases each). The V end was cut by 8 bases, the J end by 9 bases, with 22 bases between. The CDR3 has 15 residues. CDR1 MNHNS and CDR2 SASEGT come from the germline V gene. This chain's CDR3 is CASPTGTLNSRELFF. The DNA of the CDR3 is TGTGCCAGCCCAACCGGGACCCTTAACTCCCGGGAGCTGTTTTTT.

The chain couples TRBV6-5 to TRBJ1-4; D not resolved. The V end was cut by 4 bases, the J end by 6 bases, with 15 bases between. Germline CDR1 is MNHEY and CDR2 is SVGAGI. The CDR3 consists of 15 residues. The chain's CDR3 is CASSSAGPGDEKLFF. CDR3 nucleotide sequence: TGTGCCAGCAGTTCGGCCGGGCCTGGGGATGAAAAACTGTTTTTT.

This clonotype was observed at least ten times. This chain connects TRBV5-1 to TRBJ2-1, with 7 bases matching TRBD1. The CDR3 spans 14 residues. V lost 2 bases, J lost 4 bases, and 3 bases stayed unmatched. Looked up from germline, CDR1 is SGHRS and CDR2 is YFSETQ. The CDR3 sequence: CASSLGDRYNEQFF. The DNA of the CDR3 is TGCGCCAGCAGCTTAGGGGACAGATACAATGAGCAGTTCTTC.

The chain joins TRBV7-3 to TRBJ2-1; either TRBD1 or TRBD2 may fit D (5 bases each). Deletions cut 5 bases from V and 7 bases from J, with 18 bases between. In germline, CDR1 is SGHTA, CDR2 FQGTGA. The CDR3 runs 15 residues. CDR3 nucleotide sequence: TGTGCCAGCAGCGCAAGCCGAGGGGCAGAAAATGAGCAGTTCTTC. Amino acid sequence: CASSASRGAENEQFF.

J is TRBJ1-6 and V is TRBV10-3; TRBD1 matches at 7 bases. Germline V CDR1 and CDR2: ENHRY, SYGVKD. V shed 0 bases, J shed 9 bases, and the junction held 11 bases outside the gene matches. The CDR3 is 17 amino acids. CDR3 coding DNA: TGTGCCATCAGTGAGTCCCCGCTACGACAGGGTGCTTCACCCCTCCACTTT. It encodes CAISESPLRQGASPLHF.

This clonotype came up a few times. The gene calls are TRBV5-1 and TRBJ2-6, with D possibly TRBD1 on 6 matching bases. V was pared by 2 bases and J by 4 bases, with 13 bases between. This CDR3 has 16 residues. Germline CDR1 reads SGHRS; CDR2 reads YFSETQ. The CDR3 bases are TGCGCCAGCAGCTTACCGACAGGAACCGGGGCCAACGTCCTGACTTTC. Its translation is CASSLPTGTGANVLTF. Drawing the rest from reference TRBV5-1 and TRBJ2-6, the complete variable domain is KAGVTQTPRYLIKTRGQQVTLSCSPISGHRSVSWYQQTPGQGLQFLFEYFSETQRNKGNFPGRFSGRQFSNSRSEMNVSTLELGDSALYLCASSLPTGTGANVLTFGAGSRLTVL.

V usage is TRBV10-1 and J usage is TRBJ2-7; TRBD1 matches 7 bases. The V and J ends lost 6 bases and 5 bases, in that order; junction bases with no gene match: 4. Germline CDR1 is WNHNN and CDR2 is SYGVQD (reference sequence). The CDR3 extends over 12 amino acids. DNA for the CDR3: TGCGCCAGCAGCCCCACAGGGGACGAGCAGTACTTC. Translated, it gives CASSPTGDEQYF.

This clonotype was counted a few times. A much larger clone sits a single nucleotide away, making a read error possible. CDR3 DNA sequence: TGTGCCAGCAGCTTACAGGGGAACACTGAAGCTTTCTTT. It encodes CASSLQGNTEAFF. The V gene is TRBV7-8, the J gene TRBJ1-1; TRBD1 is a possible D gene (5 bases). V gave up 2 bases and J gave up 1 base, with 5 bases separating them. From germline, CDR1 is SGHVS and CDR2 FQNEAQ. The CDR3 spans 13 residues.

This clonotype was detected many times. This chain links TRBV5-1 with TRBJ2-2; D is perhaps TRBD1 (5 bases). Trimming pared 0 bases from V and 3 bases from J, leaving 15 bases between. The CDR3 totals 17 residues. Germline V lookup: CDR1 SGHRS, CDR2 YFSETQ. This CDR3 is CASSLELSPGYTGELFF. CDR3 in DNA: TGCGCCAGCAGCTTGGAGCTGTCCCCAGGGTACACCGGGGAGCTGTTTTTT.

The sample holds many counts of this clonotype. V is TRBV27 and J is TRBJ2-3; 12 bases align to TRBD2. Germline CDR1 is MNHEY and CDR2 is SMNVEV (reference sequence). The junction had 11 bases not matched to a gene; V was cut back by 3 bases and J by 7 bases. The CDR3 length is 17 residues. CDR3 amino acids: CASSLAWLAGGVNTQYF. For the CDR3, the DNA is TGTGCCAGCAGTTTGGCGTGGCTAGCGGGAGGGGTTAATACGCAGTATTTT.

This clonotype has just a few counts. CDR3 protein: CASSQVVQRGDARQYF. CDR3 DNA: TGCGCCAGCAGCCAAGTGGTCCAGCGGGGGGACGCTCGGCAGTACTTC. This rearrangement joins TRBV4-1 to TRBJ2-7; 9 bases map to TRBD2. This CDR3 comprises 16 residues. Germline loops: CDR1 MGHRA, CDR2 YSYEKL. Unmatched junction bases numbered 13, after V lost 1 base and J lost 9 bases.

This clonotype was picked up many times. This sequence joins TRBV10-3 and TRBJ1-2, with 9 bases identical to TRBD1. The CDR3 consists of 15 residues. CDR1 is ENHRY, CDR2 SYGVKD, per germline. V lost 3 bases and J lost 6; bases outside the gene matches: 8. The CDR3 DNA reads as TGTGCCATCAGTGATAGGATCGACAGGGGGAATGGCTACACCTTC. Translating it yields CAISDRIDRGNGYTF.

This clonotype occurred many times. CDR3 bases: TGTGCCAGTGGGGCGAGCGGGAGGTTAGGCGGGGAGCTGTTTTTT. This gives the protein CASGASGRLGGELFF. The rearrangement uses TRBV25-1 and TRBJ2-2; 9 nucleotides align to TRBD2. The CDR3 extends over 15 amino acids. Germline V gene lookup returns CDR1 MGHDK and CDR2 SYGVNS. V lost 9 bases and J lost 7; bases outside the gene matches: 12.

This clonotype was seen ten or more times. This sequence joins TRBV7-9 and TRBJ2-5, with D uncertain. Germline CDR1 reads SEHNR; CDR2 reads FQNEAQ (reference sequence). V dropped 3 bases and J dropped 5 bases, with 13 bases sitting between them. This CDR3 contains 14 residues. Here the CDR3 reads CASSFIGERETQYF. The CDR3 nucleotides are TGTGCCAGCAGCTTCATCGGAGAAAGGGAGACCCAGTACTTC.

This clonotype was picked up many times. The rearrangement uses TRBV7-9 and TRBJ2-5, with D perhaps matching TRBD2 (6 bases). Trimming shortened V by 5 bases and J by 3 bases, and 10 bases separated the two germline ends. Germline-derived CDR1 and CDR2 are SEHNR and FQNEAQ (reference sequence). The CDR3 totals 13 residues. The CDR3 region has the DNA TGTGCCAGCAGCCCCTGGGGGGAAGAGACCCAGTACTTC. This sequence encodes CASSPWGEETQYF.

This clonotype was counted many times. The chain joins TRBV4-1 to TRBJ2-7, with 11 bases that match TRBD2. The CDR3 is 16 amino acids. Per the germline V gene, CDR1 is MGHRA and CDR2 is YSYEKL. With 4 bases clipped from V and 0 bases from J, the junction kept 5 bases outside the gene matches. CDR3 DNA: TGCGCCAGCAGCCTATTTAGCGGGAGGGTCTCCTACGAGCAGTACTTC. Amino acid sequence: CASSLFSGRVSYEQYF.